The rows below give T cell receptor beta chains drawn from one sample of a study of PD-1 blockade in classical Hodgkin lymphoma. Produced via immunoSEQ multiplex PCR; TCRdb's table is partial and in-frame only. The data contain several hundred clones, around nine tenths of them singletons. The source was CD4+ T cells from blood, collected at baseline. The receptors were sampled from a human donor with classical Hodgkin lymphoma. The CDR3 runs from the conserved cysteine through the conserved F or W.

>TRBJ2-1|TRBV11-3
CASSLRLANEQFF
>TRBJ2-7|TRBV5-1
CASSLSAGPYEQYF
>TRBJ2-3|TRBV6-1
CASSERLAGRSSTDTQYF
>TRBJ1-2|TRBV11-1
CASSSSSGTGAYGYTF
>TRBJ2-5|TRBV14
CASSPHRVISFDETQYF
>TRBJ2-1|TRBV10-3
CAIKATSGGYNEQFF
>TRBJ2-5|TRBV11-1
CASSSGLAGDFTKTQYF
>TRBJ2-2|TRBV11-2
CASSSLRGSANTGELFF
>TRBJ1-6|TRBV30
CAWSVQGGGSSYNSPLHF
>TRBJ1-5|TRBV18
CASSPGTGDQPQHF
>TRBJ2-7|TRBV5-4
CASSLEVEMGEQYF
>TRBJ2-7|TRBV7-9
CASSAQGGHEQYF
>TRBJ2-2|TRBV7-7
CASSAQAGGNTGELFF
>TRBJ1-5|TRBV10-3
CAISESIGRQAGNQPQHF
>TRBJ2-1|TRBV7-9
CASSLRAGGSSYNEQFF
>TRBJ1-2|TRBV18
CASSPTGDSNYGYTF
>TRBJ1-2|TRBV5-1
CASTQGARVYGYTF
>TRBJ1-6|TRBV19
CASSRALRGLNSPLHF
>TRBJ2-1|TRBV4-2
CASSQGQGIGDEQFF
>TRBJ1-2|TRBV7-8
CASSLGQINYGYTF
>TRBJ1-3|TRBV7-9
CASSSQGAENTIYF
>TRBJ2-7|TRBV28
CASSFSPGTSGYEAYEQYF
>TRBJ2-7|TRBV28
CASSVGGPYEQYF
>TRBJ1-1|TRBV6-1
CASSGQMNTEAFF
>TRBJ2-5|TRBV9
CASSVNSGETQYF
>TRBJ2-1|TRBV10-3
CAISPGLAASSYNEQFF
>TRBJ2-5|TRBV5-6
CASSLHRRLETQYF